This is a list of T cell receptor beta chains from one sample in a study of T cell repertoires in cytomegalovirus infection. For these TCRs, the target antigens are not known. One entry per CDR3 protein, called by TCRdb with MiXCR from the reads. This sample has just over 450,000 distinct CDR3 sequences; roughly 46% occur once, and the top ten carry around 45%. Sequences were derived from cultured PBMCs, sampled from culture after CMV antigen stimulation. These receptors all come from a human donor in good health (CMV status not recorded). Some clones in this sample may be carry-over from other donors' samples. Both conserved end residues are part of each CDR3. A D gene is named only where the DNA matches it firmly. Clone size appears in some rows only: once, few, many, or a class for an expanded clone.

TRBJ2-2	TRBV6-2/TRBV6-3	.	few	CASIKENTGELFF	TGTGCCAGCATAAAGGAGAACACCGGGGAGCTGTTTTTT
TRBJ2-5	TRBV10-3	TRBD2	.	CAISETSGDQETQYF	TGTGCCATCAGTGAGACTAGCGGGGATCAAGAGACCCAGTACTTC
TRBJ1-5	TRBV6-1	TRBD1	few	CASSTPTQGSGRTPRPQHF	TGTGCCAGCAGCACACCAACACAGGGGTCTGGGAGGACTCCCCGGCCCCAGCATTTT
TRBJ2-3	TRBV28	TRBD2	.	CATSGGVRDTQYF	TGTGCCACCTCGGGGGGGGTGAGAGATACGCAGTATTTT
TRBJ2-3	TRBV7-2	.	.	CASSSPGAADTQYF	TGTGCCAGCAGCTCGCCAGGGGCTGCAGATACGCAGTATTTT
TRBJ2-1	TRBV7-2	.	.	CASSLDKSSYNEQFF	TGTGCCAGCAGCTTAGACAAGAGCTCCTACAATGAGCAGTTCTTC
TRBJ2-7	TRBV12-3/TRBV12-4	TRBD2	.	CASSPTGTRRYF	TGTGCCAGCAGTCCTACCGGGACTAGGCGGTACTTC
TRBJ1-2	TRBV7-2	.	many	CASSLDRSHYGYTF	TGTGCCAGCAGCCTCGACAGGTCCCACTATGGCTACACCTTC
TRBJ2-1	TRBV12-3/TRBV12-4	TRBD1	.	CASSFQARQGARQFF	TGTGCCAGCAGTTTCCAGGCTAGGCAGGGGGCACGGCAGTTCTTC
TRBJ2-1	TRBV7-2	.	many	CASRKGLDPLSYNEQFF	TGTGCCAGCAGGAAGGGATTGGACCCACTCTCCTACAATGAGCAGTTCTTC
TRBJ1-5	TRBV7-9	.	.	CASSTGGQPQHF	TGTGCCAGCAGCACGGGGGGGCAGCCCCAGCATTTT
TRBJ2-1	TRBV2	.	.	CASSVAELQFF	TGTGCCAGCAGTGTCGCGGAGTTGCAGTTCTTC
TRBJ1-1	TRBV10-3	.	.	CAINNGRFRGDIMNTEAFF	TGTGCCATAAACAATGGGAGATTCAGGGGAGATATCATGAACACTGAAGCTTTCTTT
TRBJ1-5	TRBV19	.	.	CASSPRFEGSNQPQHF	TGTGCCAGTAGTCCCCGCTTCGAGGGTAGCAATCAGCCCCAGCATTTT
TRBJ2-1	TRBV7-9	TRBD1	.	CASSPPTGTAYNEQFF	TGTGCCAGCAGCCCTCCCACCGGGACAGCATACAATGAGCAGTTCTTC
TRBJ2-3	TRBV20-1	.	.	CSARVTGLRGSTDTQYF	TGCAGTGCTAGAGTGACGGGCCTGAGGGGTAGCACAGATACGCAGTATTTT
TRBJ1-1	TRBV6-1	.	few	CASSMRTNTEAFF	TGTGCCAGCAGTATGCGGACGAACACTGAAGCTTTCTTT